These 6 T cell receptor beta chains share one sample of origin, sequenced in a study of shared clonotypes between healthy human individuals. TCRdb's table, derived via immunoSEQ multiplex PCR, lists solely in-frame clones and lacks some. The sample carries about 1 million clones, roughly 80% recorded once. The source material was memory CD4+ T cells sorted from blood. Subset defined: CD45RA-negative fraction. These receptors were collected from a man between 18 and 29 years old in good health.

The chain combines TRBV18 with TRBJ1-4; maybe TRBD1 (5 bases). Between the trimmed V and J ends, which lost 1 base and 7 bases, there was a span of 10 bases. This CDR3 spans 14 amino acids. Germline values: CDR1 KGHSH, CDR2 LQKENI. This CDR3 is CASSPQGSSEKLFF. The CDR3 DNA is TGTGCCAGCTCACCACAGGGGTCAAGTGAAAAACTGTTTTTT.

The V call is TRBV7-9, the J call TRBJ2-4, with 7 bases aligning to TRBD1. The ends lost 3 bases at V and 3 bases at J; junction bases unmatched: 5. This CDR3 contains 15 residues. CDR1 and CDR2 (germline): SEHNR, FQNEAQ (reference sequence). As DNA, the CDR3 is TGTGCCAGCAGCTTCCGGGACAGTCACAAAAACATTCAGTACTTC. It codes for CASSFRDSHKNIQYF.

The V and J genes are TRBV7-9 and TRBJ1-6; a weak D match, TRBD1 (5 bases). Trimming removed 5 bases at V and 5 bases at J, with 16 bases between. The CDR3 sequence is 16 residues long. From germline, CDR1 is SEHNR and CDR2 FQNEAQ (reference sequence). The CDR3 nucleotides are TGTGCCAGCAGCGACGGACACCTCGGAAATAATTCACCCCTCCACTTT. Translation gives CASSDGHLGNNSPLHF.

This clone appeared a single time. CDR3 DNA: TGTGCCAGCAGCGTAGGTCCGAACCCTCCAGATACGCAGTATTTT. Amino acid sequence: CASSVGPNPPDTQYF. This sequence joins TRBV9 and TRBJ2-3; unclear D gene. The CDR3 contains 15 residues. The V gene's germline CDR1 is SGDLS and CDR2 YYNGEE. Trimming shortened V by 0 bases and J by 4 bases, and 12 bases separated the two germline ends.

The V and J genes are TRBV18 and TRBJ2-2; 9 nucleotides line up with TRBD1. The trim removed 8 bases at V and 1 base at J, leaving 8 bases unmatched. There are 16 residues in the CDR3. The germline CDR1 and CDR2 sequences are KGHSH and LQKENI. The DNA for the CDR3 is TGTGCCAGCCTTTCCGTGGGACAGGGGAACACCGGGGAGCTGTTTTTT. Amino acids: CASLSVGQGNTGELFF.

The rearrangement uses TRBV30 and TRBJ1-2, with 7 positions matching TRBD1. The CDR3 has 13 residues. V lost 0 bases, J lost 8 bases, and 6 bases stayed unmatched. Looked up from germline, CDR1 is GTSNPN and CDR2 is SVGIG (reference sequence). The CDR3 nucleotides read TGTGCCTGGAGTGTACACAGGGGAGGCGGCTACACCTTC. Protein sequence: CAWSVHRGGGYTF.